This T cell receptor (beta chain) was identified during a study of blood T cells in healthy people across ages (dated by TCRdb to 2015 to 2017). Turning to the overall study: In model experiments, template switching captured roughly one uniquely barcoded TCR beta cDNA molecule for every two T cells. The study measured age-related changes in TCR beta repertoire diversity using deep sequencing normalized with unique cDNA molecular identifiers. The study analyzed two additional independent replicas of 1 million unique cDNA reads from the same blood draw for two donors, one aged 18 to 29 and one aged 80 or older. The donors were split into four age groups: young (average about 15 years), middle-aged (39), aged (approximately 59) and long-lived (under 90). The study at large found these results: Observed TCR beta diversity correlated strongly with the percentage of naive T cells measured by flow cytometry. Donor CMV infection status was unknown, potentially confounding age-related changes in expanded clonotypes. Bulk unsorted PBMC profiling prevented conclusive comparison of naive and antigen-experienced compartments. The long-lived group showed more naive CD4+ T cells, fewer expanded clones and increased TCR diversity than the aged group, suggesting age selection. Observed TCR beta diversity per million T cells fell roughly linearly with age, and a significant reduction was already apparent by age roughly 40. Total diversity estimates from one million sequenced T cells were considered lower bounds and underestimates.

With respect to this clonotype: The antigen it binds to is not known. Base qualities are missing; no much larger clone stands one base away.

Library preparation employed 5' RACE. Instrument on record: Illumina HiSeq 2500. A second PCR of about 6 to 12 cycles was run with a J-beta primer mix and a sample-barcoded 5' primer. Each TCR beta cDNA molecule received a unique molecular identifier from a template-switch 5' adaptor carrying 12 random nucleotides. Each sample yielded at least 2.5 million CDR3-containing paired-end reads. The Mint cDNA synthesis kit, primed by a TRBC-specific oligonucleotide, was used to synthesize first-strand cDNA from all RNA. After uracil-DNA glycosylase treatment, a first 18-cycle PCR used universal primers M1SS and BC2_uni_R on all cDNA. In the original analysis: Each sample was normalized by randomly selecting 1 million high-quality reads, each carrying a distinct molecular identifier. Instead of being binned into consensus sequences, reads with shared molecular identifiers were discarded. MiTCR, with a Q25 quality threshold and the strictest error-elimination algorithm, was used for CDR3 identification, clonotype clustering and error correction. A nonparametric unseen species model using Euler transformation provided a lower-bound estimate of total TCR beta diversity. TCRdb applied fastp at Q25 and MiXCR to the public reads, then kept only in-frame beta chains. Records with the same CDR3 protein are collapsed into one entry carrying the most frequent genes and DNA. These V and J calls derive from TCRdb rather than the authors' analysis. The sample contains more than 900,000 distinct CDR3 sequences, around 29% of them found a single time. The top ten constitute roughly 10% of the sample.

The donors were roughly 40 Caucasian individuals from Russia, aged roughly 6 to 90 years, who were systemically healthy. Each donor gave approximately 9.3 milliliters of peripheral blood, collected into EDTA-treated Vacutainer tubes. Ficoll-Paque density-gradient centrifugation was used to isolate PBMCs, with at least 6 million obtained per sample. Total RNA, at least 6 micrograms per sample, was extracted from PBMCs with Trizol reagent. Naive CD45RAhigh/CD27high T cell percentages were measured by flow cytometry on a PBMC aliquot from every donor. Including cysteine and phenylalanine, the CDR3 has 15 amino acids. The only DNA kept is the CDR3, 45 bases in frame from the first base. The germline V gene encodes CDR1 SGHTA and CDR2 FQGTGA. Germline trimming amounts to 5 bases on V and 10 bases on J, with 12 as the count of junction bases outside the gene matches. These data were also filed under a second study, of T cells of mothers and their children. That second publication adds: The donors were nine systemically healthy Caucasian individuals, made up of three mothers and their six children. cDNA synthesis consumed the entire amount of extracted RNA, loaded at around 1.5 ug RNA in each 15 ul reaction. In the second PCR, the M1S primer introduced both the sample barcodes and 2-4 random nucleotides. Over 8.5 million TCR beta CDR3 reads were obtained for each mother, and about 3 million reads were obtained for each child. In both related and unrelated pairs, thymic selection shapes the output of TCR recombination in a similar way, with inherited differences having only a minor effect. Normalized repertoire overlap was always slightly but never significantly higher in related than unrelated mother-child pairs. No persistent microchimeric T cell clones were found, with a detection sensitivity of approximately 95 clones per million clonotypes. To look for features that set related mother-child pairs apart from unrelated individuals, the researchers ran deep NGS to compare the TCR beta repertoires of mothers and children. On average, the children were roughly 10 +/- 4 years old, while the mothers were about 37 +/- 4 years old. Libraries were sequenced on Illumina HiSeq 2000 with 100+100 nt paired-end reads after adapter ligation with NEBNext reagents. To prevent cross-contamination, the mother and child libraries were prepared one month apart and sequenced in separate runs. Between roughly 450,000 and 2,200,000 distinct TCR beta clonotypes were identified per donor. Naive TCR beta clonotypes were estimated from low-frequency clonotypes matched to each donor's FACS-determined naive share, without sorting.

This receptor was obtained from a woman aged 35 to 49 in good health. The source material was blood. Recombination joined TRBV7-3 with TRBJ2-1; 9 middle bases align to TRBD1. The CDR3 amino acid sequence is: CASSNGGTGLGEQFF. The DNA is TGTGCCAGCAGCAATGGGGGGACAGGGTTAGGGGAGCAGTTCTTC.